In its sample, the clone carrying this T cell receptor (beta chain) was seen many times. This sample was taken from a study of neurological immune-mediated disorders. TCRdb re-called the 5' RACE reads with MiXCR, one entry per CDR3 protein. The sample has more than 35,000 distinct CDR3 sequences; roughly 3% are singletons. The clonotype was recovered from a woman in her 50s with multiple sclerosis. Specimen: PBMCs.

This chain's CDR3 is CSAARLASSTDTQYF. The DNA for the CDR3 is TGCAGTGCTGCGAGACTAGCGTCTAGCACAGATACGCAGTATTTT. The V call is TRBV20-1, the J call TRBJ2-3, with 8 bases fitting TRBD2. This CDR3 region has 15 residues. With 5 bases clipped from V and 0 bases from J, the junction kept 7 bases outside the gene matches. Germline-derived CDR1 and CDR2 are DFQATT and SNEGSKA (reference sequence).